The TCR beta chain described here comes from a study of blood T cell repertoires in COVID-19. Study in general: Sites in the United States, Italy and Spain provided acute and convalescent COVID-19 samples. From T cells, B-cell-depleted T cells, or PBMCs came the material, which was cDNA or gDNA.

Per the original data handling: Researchers report that nucleated cell counts were estimated from reference gene primer amplification. Produced via immunoSEQ multiplex PCR; TCRdb's table is partial and in-frame only. V, J and clone size are taken as reported in that table, and D and trimming were inferred from the DNA itself. The sample consists of around 250,000 clones, around 83% of them appearing once. CDR3 length: 13 amino acids. The germline V gene encodes CDR1 KGHSH and CDR2 LQKENI. The germline V and J ends were trimmed by 3 bases and 5 bases, with 11 bases remaining between them. J is TRBJ2-7 and V is TRBV18; possibly TRBD2 for D (5 bases). Sequencing input: peripheral blood. This TCR derives from a man aged 25-45 years who had recovered from COVID-19. The CDR3 is CASSPGGFNEQYV. Here the CDR3 DNA reads TGTGCCAGCTCACCCGGCGGGTTCAACGAGCAGTACGTC.